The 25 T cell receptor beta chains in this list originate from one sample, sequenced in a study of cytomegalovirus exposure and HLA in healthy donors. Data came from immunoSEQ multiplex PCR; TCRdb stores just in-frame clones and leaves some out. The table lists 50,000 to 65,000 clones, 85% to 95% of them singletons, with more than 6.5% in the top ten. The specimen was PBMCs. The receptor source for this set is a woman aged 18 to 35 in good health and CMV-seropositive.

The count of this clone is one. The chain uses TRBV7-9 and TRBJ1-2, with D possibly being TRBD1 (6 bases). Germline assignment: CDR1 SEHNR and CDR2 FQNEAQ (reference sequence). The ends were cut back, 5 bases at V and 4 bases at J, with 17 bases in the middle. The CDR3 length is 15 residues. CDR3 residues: CASSPPQGRVYGYTF. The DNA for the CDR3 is TGTGCCAGCAGCCCGCCCCAGGGGCGTGTCTATGGCTACACCTTC.

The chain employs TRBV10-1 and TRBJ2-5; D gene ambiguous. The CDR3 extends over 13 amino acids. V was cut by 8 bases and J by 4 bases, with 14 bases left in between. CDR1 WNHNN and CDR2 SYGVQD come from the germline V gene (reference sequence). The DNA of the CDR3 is TGCGCCAGCGAAGCGCCTGTACGAGAGACCCAGTACTTC. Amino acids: CASEAPVRETQYF.

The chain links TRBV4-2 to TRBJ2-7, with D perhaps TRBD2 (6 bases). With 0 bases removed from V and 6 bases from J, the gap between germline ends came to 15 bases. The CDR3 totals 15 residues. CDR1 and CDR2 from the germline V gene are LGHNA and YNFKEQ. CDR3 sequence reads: CASSQEEEGPFEQYF. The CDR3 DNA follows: TGTGCCAGCAGCCAAGAGGAGGAGGGGCCCTTCGAGCAGTACTTC.

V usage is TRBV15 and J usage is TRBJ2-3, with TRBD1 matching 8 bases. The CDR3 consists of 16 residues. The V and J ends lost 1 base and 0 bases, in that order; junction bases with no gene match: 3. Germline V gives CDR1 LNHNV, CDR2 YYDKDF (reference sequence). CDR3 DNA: TGTGCCACCAGCAGAGGCGGACAGGGAAGCACAGATACGCAGTATTTT. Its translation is CATSRGGQGSTDTQYF.

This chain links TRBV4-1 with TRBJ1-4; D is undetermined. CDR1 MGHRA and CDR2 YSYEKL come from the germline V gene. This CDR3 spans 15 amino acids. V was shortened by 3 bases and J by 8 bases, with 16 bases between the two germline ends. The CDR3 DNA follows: TGCGCCAGCAGCCAGAGGACGGAGCGGAGGGAAAAACTGTTTTTT. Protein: CASSQRTERREKLFF.

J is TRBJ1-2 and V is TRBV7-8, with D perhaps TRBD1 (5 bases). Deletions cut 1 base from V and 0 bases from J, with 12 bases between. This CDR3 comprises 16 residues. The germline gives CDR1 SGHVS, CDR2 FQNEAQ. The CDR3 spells CASSLETAPTNYGYTF. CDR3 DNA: TGTGCCAGCAGCTTAGAGACAGCCCCTACTAACTATGGCTACACCTTC.

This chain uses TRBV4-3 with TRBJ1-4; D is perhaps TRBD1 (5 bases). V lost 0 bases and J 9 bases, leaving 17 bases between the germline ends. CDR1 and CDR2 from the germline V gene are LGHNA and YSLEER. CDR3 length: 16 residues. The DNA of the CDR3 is TGCGCCAGCAGCCAAGAAGGTGCCAGGGCCCGTAAAAAACTGTTTTTT. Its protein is CASSQEGARARKKLFF.

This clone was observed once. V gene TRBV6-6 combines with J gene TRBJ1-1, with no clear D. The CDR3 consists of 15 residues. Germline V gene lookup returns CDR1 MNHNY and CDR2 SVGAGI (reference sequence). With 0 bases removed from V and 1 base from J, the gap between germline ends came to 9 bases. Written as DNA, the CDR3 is TGTGCCAGCAGTTACTCGTCACAGCCGAACACTGAAGCTTTCTTT. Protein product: CASSYSSQPNTEAFF.

CDR3 region: CASSEGGHTQYF. As DNA, the CDR3 is TGCGCCAGCAGTGAAGGGGGCCATACGCAGTATTTT. The V call is TRBV10-2, the J call TRBJ2-3; 7 nucleotides agree with TRBD1. Germline CDR1 reads WSHSY; CDR2 reads SAAADI. V was pared by 3 bases and J by 7 bases, with 1 base of the junction left unmatched. This CDR3 contains 12 residues.

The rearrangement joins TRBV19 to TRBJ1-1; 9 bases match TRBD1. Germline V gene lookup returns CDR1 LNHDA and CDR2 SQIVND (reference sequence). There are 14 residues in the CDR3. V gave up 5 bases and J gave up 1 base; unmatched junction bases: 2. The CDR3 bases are TGTGCCAGTAGTGCGGGACAGGGGAACACTGAAGCTTTCTTT. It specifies CASSAGQGNTEAFF.

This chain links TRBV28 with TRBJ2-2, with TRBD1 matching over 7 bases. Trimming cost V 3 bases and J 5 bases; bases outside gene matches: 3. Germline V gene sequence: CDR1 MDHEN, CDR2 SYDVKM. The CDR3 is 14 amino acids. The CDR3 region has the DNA TGTGCCAGCAGTTTTGGGACAGAGACCGGGGAGCTGTTTTTT. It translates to CASSFGTETGELFF.

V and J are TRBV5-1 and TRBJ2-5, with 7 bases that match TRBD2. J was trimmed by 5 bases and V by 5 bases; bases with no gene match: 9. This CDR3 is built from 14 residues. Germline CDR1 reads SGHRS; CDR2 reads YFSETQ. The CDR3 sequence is CASRKRLAEETQYF. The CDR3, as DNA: TGCGCCAGCAGGAAAAGACTAGCTGAGGAGACCCAGTACTTC.

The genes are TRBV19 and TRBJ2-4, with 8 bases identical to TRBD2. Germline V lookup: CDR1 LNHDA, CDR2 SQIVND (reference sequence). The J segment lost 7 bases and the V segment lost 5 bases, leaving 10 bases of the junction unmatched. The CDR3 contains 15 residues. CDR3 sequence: CASSFLRGEENIQYF. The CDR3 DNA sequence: TGTGCCAGTAGTTTTCTGCGGGGGGAGGAGAACATTCAGTACTTC.

This CDR3 is CASSDRTDRNSPLHF. The CDR3 bases are TGTGCCAGCAGCGACCGGACAGATAGAAATTCACCCCTCCACTTT. The chain is built from TRBV27 and TRBJ1-6, with D possibly being TRBD1 (6 bases). CDR3 size: 15 residues. V gave up 6 bases and J gave up 7 bases, with 16 bases separating them. Germline V CDR1 and CDR2: MNHEY, SMNVEV (reference sequence).

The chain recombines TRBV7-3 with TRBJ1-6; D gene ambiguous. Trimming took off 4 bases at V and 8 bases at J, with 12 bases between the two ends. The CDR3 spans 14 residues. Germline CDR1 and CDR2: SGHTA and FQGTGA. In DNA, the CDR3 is TGTGCCAGCAGCTCTACCGGGTTGGATTCACCCCTCCACTTT. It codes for CASSSTGLDSPLHF.

In DNA, the CDR3 is TGTGCCAGCAGTTTAGCGGGGAGGTTTGGAGAGACCCAGTACTTC. Its translation: CASSLAGRFGETQYF. The V call is TRBV2, the J call TRBJ2-5; 8 bases are shared with TRBD2. V was pared by 5 bases and J by 4 bases, with 9 bases of the junction left unmatched. The CDR3 runs 15 residues. Germline V gene data show CDR1 as SNHLY and CDR2 as FYNNEI.

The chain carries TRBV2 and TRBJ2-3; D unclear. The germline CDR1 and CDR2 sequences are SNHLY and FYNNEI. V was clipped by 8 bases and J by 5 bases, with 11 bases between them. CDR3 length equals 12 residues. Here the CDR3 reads CASDLGIDTQYF. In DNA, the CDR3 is TGTGCCAGCGATCTGGGCATAGATACGCAGTATTTT.

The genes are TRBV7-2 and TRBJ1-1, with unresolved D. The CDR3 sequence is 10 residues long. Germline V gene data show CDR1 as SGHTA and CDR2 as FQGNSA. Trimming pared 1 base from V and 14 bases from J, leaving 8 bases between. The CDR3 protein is CASSLGSGFF. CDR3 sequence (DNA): TGTGCCAGCAGCTTAGGGTCGGGATTCTTT.

CDR3 loop: CAWSARRDEQFF. CDR3 DNA: TGTGCCTGGAGTGCCAGGAGGGATGAGCAGTTCTTC. The chain joins TRBV30 to TRBJ2-1, with D maybe TRBD2 (6 bases). Looked up from germline, CDR1 is GTSNPN and CDR2 is SVGIG (reference sequence). The V gene lost 1 base and the J gene lost 8 bases, with 9 bases spanning the gap. CDR3 length: 12 amino acids.

CDR3 protein: CSVAGTSGRGDTGELFF. In DNA, the CDR3 is TGCAGCGTTGCCGGGACTAGCGGGAGAGGGGACACCGGGGAGCTGTTTTTT. The J gene is TRBJ2-2, the V gene TRBV29-1; 14 bases are a match to TRBD2. Germline CDR1 is SQVTM and CDR2 is ANQGSEA. The V and J ends lost 4 bases and 3 bases, in that order; junction bases with no gene match: 7. CDR3 length equals 17 residues.

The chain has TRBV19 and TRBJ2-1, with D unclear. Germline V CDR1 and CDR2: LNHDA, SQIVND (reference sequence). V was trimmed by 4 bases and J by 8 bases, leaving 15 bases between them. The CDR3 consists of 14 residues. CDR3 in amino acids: CASSNPSRDDEQFF. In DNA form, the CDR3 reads TGTGCCAGTAGTAACCCCTCGAGAGATGATGAGCAGTTCTTC.

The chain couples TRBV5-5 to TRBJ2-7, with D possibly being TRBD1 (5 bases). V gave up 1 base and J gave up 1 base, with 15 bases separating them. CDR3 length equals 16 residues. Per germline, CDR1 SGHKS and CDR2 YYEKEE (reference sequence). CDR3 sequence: CASSLSQGIRSYEQYF. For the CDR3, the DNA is TGTGCCAGCAGCTTGAGCCAGGGTATTAGATCCTACGAGCAGTACTTC.

The CDR3 bases are TGTGCCAGTAGGGACAGGGTGTATCAGCCCCAGCATTTT. Amino acid sequence: CASRDRVYQPQHF. This chain joins TRBV19 and TRBJ1-5; 8 nucleotides agree with TRBD1. Germline CDR1 reads LNHDA; CDR2 reads SQIVND (reference sequence). The CDR3 contains 13 residues. The V segment lost 6 bases and the J segment 5 bases; nucleotides outside the gene matches: 3.

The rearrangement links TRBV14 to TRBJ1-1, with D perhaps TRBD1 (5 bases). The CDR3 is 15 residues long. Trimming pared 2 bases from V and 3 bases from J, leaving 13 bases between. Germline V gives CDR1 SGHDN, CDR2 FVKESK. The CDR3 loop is CASSQLRVRDTEAFF. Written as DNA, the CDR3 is TGTGCCAGCAGCCAACTCCGAGTCAGGGACACTGAAGCTTTCTTT.

CDR3 nucleotide sequence: TGTGCCAGCAGCATAAAGAGGGGCGGGGGGATAGTAGATACGCAGTATTTT. The encoded protein is CASSIKRGGGIVDTQYF. This sequence joins TRBV5-4 and TRBJ2-3, with TRBD2 matching over 8 bases. J gave up 5 bases and V 4 bases, and 15 bases lay outside the gene matches. The germline CDR1 and CDR2 sequences are SGHNT and YYREEE (reference sequence). CDR3 length: 17 amino acids. The full variable domain, with the rest looked up from reference TRBV5-4 and TRBJ2-3, is ETGVTQSPTHLIKTRGQQVTLRCSSQSGHNTVSWYQQALGQGPQFIFQYYREEENGRGNFPPRFSGLQFPNYSSELNVNALELDDSALYLCASSIKRGGGIVDTQYFGPGTRLTVL.